A single sample is the source of the 20 T cell receptor beta chains below, sequenced in a study of T cell responses to AZD1222 COVID-19 vaccine. Assay: immunoSEQ multiplex PCR; the TCRdb copy retains only in-frame clones and omits some. The data contain over 150,000 clones, 90% of them singletons. This specimen was peripheral blood, taken on day 0 of AZD1222 vaccination. The origin of the receptors is an adult in good health.

V and J are TRBV5-1 and TRBJ2-1; 11 positions agree with TRBD2. Trimming at V came to 3 bases and at J to 4 bases, leaving 9 bases not matched to a gene. The V gene's germline CDR1 is SGHRS and CDR2 YFSETQ. This CDR3 has 17 amino acids. CDR3 region: CASSSPSGTSGYNEQFF. CDR3 DNA sequence: TGCGCCAGCAGCTCCCCTTCCGGGACTAGCGGATACAATGAGCAGTTCTTC.

The chain carries TRBV19 and TRBJ1-6; 9 bases agree with TRBD1. Germline V CDR1 and CDR2: LNHDA, SQIVND (reference sequence). Losses at the gene ends were 10 bases for V and 7 bases for J; bases not matched to a gene: 17. This CDR3 is built from 17 residues. The CDR3 DNA reads as TGTGCCACAAGCCGGGACAGGGCCGGCGGACAGAATTCACCCCTCCACTTT. Its translation: CATSRDRAGGQNSPLHF.

The J gene is TRBJ2-7, the V gene TRBV19; 8 positions match TRBD1. Germline V gene sequence: CDR1 LNHDA, CDR2 SQIVND (reference sequence). Trimming at V came to 5 bases and at J to 2 bases, leaving 5 bases not matched to a gene. The CDR3 runs 14 residues. The CDR3 region is CASSARDRTYEQYF. CDR3 DNA sequence: TGTGCCAGTAGTGCCCGGGACAGGACCTACGAGCAGTACTTC.

The rearrangement uses TRBV19 and TRBJ2-7; D might be TRBD2 (6 bases). From germline, CDR1 is LNHDA and CDR2 SQIVND (reference sequence). The CDR3 is 17 amino acids. Between the trimmed V and J ends, which lost 5 bases and 5 bases, there was a span of 25 bases. This CDR3 reads CASSVSWTARRGDEQYF. The CDR3, as DNA: TGTGCCAGTAGTGTCTCCTGGACGGCTCGTCGCGGGGACGAGCAGTACTTC.

The V and J genes are TRBV9 and TRBJ1-6, with a weak D call TRBD1 (6 bases). Trimming took 0 bases from V and 7 from J, leaving 8 bases between them. CDR3 size: 14 residues. Germline CDR1 SGDLS, CDR2 YYNGEE. The CDR3 sequence: CASSVGGANSPLHF. The CDR3 DNA is TGTGCCAGCAGCGTAGGGGGGGCGAATTCACCCCTCCACTTT.

This chain uses TRBV7-9 with TRBJ2-2, with D perhaps matching TRBD1 (6 bases). The CDR3 sequence is 17 residues long. Germline values: CDR1 SEHNR, CDR2 FQNEAQ (reference sequence). The V end lost 5 bases, the J end lost 0 bases, and 16 bases lay between the germline ends. CDR3: CASSQLPGHPNTGELFF. CDR3 DNA sequence: TGTGCCAGCAGCCAACTTCCGGGACATCCGAACACCGGGGAGCTGTTTTTT.

The sample holds one count of this clone. The gene calls are TRBV12-3 or TRBV12-4 and TRBJ2-5; D gene uncertain. The germline V and J ends were trimmed by 5 bases and 2 bases, with 3 bases remaining between them. This CDR3 region has 11 residues. Here the CDR3 DNA reads TGTGCCAGCAGTGCGCAAGAGACCCAGTACTTC. Translation gives CASSAQETQYF.

The chain recombines TRBV24-1 with TRBJ1-5; the D is unclear. The CDR3 length is 14 residues. Trimming left V 3 bases short and J 3 bases short, with 8 bases between. The germline CDR1 and CDR2 sequences are KGHDR and SFDVKD. CDR3 region: CATSDLDTNQPQHF. CDR3 bases: TGTGCCACCAGTGATCTCGACACCAATCAGCCCCAGCATTTT.

The gene calls are TRBV5-1 and TRBJ1-2; possibly TRBD1 for D (5 bases). Trimming left V 1 base short and J 5 bases short, with 15 bases between. CDR1 is SGHRS and CDR2 is YFSETQ in the germline V gene. The CDR3 contains 15 residues. In nucleotides, the CDR3 is TGCGCCAGCAGCTTGCAAGGGGATAAAGAGTATGGCTACACCTTC. Protein: CASSLQGDKEYGYTF.

The chain joins TRBV15 to TRBJ1-6; 8 nucleotides line up with TRBD1. Germline V gene sequence: CDR1 LNHNV, CDR2 YYDKDF (reference sequence). V dropped 5 bases and J dropped 8; count of bases not matched to a gene: 8. This CDR3 is 15 amino acids long. CDR3 residues: CATSGTGTGYSPLHF. CDR3 nucleotides: TGTGCCACCAGCGGGACCGGGACAGGTTATTCACCCCTCCACTTT.

This clone was counted a single time. The chain employs TRBV4-2 and TRBJ2-5; TRBD1 might be the D (5 bases). V was clipped by 0 bases and J by 5 bases, with 10 bases between them. The CDR3 length is 14 residues. Germline loops: CDR1 LGHNA, CDR2 YNFKEQ. CDR3 in amino acids: CASSQEGLSETQYF. CDR3 coding DNA: TGTGCCAGCAGCCAAGAGGGGCTTTCTGAGACCCAGTACTTC.

V and J are TRBV24-1 and TRBJ2-5, with D possibly TRBD1 on 6 matching bases. The length of the CDR3 is 15 residues. CDR1 KGHDR and CDR2 SFDVKD come from the germline V gene. The ends were cut back, 4 bases at V and 3 bases at J, with 14 bases in the middle. CDR3 loop: CATSDKGQGEETQYF. The CDR3 region has the DNA TGTGCCACCAGTGACAAGGGACAAGGGGAAGAGACCCAGTACTTC.

The V and J genes are TRBV12-3 or TRBV12-4 and TRBJ2-7; D is unclear. The CDR3 covers 13 residues. V shed 2 bases and J shed 2 bases, with 7 bases lying between them. The CDR3 region has the DNA TGTGCCAGCAGTTTATCGGGCACCTACGAGCAGTACTTC. It encodes CASSLSGTYEQYF.

V usage is TRBV10-2 and J usage is TRBJ2-2, with 9 bases fitting TRBD2. Losses at the gene ends were 5 bases for V and 3 bases for J; bases not matched to a gene: 4. Germline V CDR1 and CDR2: WSHSY, SAAADI. The length of the CDR3 is 15 residues. The CDR3 region is CASSFSGSDTGELFF. The CDR3 DNA follows: TGCGCCAGCAGTTTTAGCGGGAGTGACACCGGGGAGCTGTTTTTT.

This chain connects TRBV7-6 to TRBJ2-7; D possibly corresponds to TRBD2 (5 bases). Germline loops: CDR1 SGHVS, CDR2 FNYEAQ. The V gene lost 3 bases and the J gene lost 0 bases, with 18 bases spanning the gap. The length of the CDR3 is 17 residues. The CDR3 loop reads CASSFYPGGPSSYEQYF. CDR3 nucleotides: TGTGCCAGCAGCTTTTACCCTGGCGGGCCGAGCTCCTACGAGCAGTACTTC.

This clone was seen a single time. V is TRBV10-2 and J is TRBJ2-1; no firm D call. The V gene's germline CDR1 is WSHSY and CDR2 SAAADI. Deletions cut 4 bases from V and 0 bases from J, with 1 base between. The CDR3 consists of 12 residues. CDR3 residues: CASSGSYNEQFF. The CDR3 nucleotides read TGCGCCAGCAGTGGCTCCTACAATGAGCAGTTCTTC.

The gene calls are TRBV28 and TRBJ2-1; either TRBD1 or TRBD2 may supply D (5 bases each). Germline V gene sequence: CDR1 MDHEN, CDR2 SYDVKM. CDR3 size: 18 residues. Trimming shortened V by 5 bases and J by 2 bases, and 22 bases separated the two germline ends. CDR3 sequence reads: CASSPSVPPRGAYNEQFF. CDR3 bases: TGTGCCAGCAGTCCCTCAGTCCCCCCGAGGGGCGCCTACAATGAGCAGTTCTTC.

The chain couples TRBV4-2 to TRBJ1-4, with a weak D call TRBD1 (5 bases). The germline V gene has CDR1 LGHNA and CDR2 YNFKEQ. The CDR3 consists of 12 residues. Trimming removed 6 bases at V and 16 bases at J, with 18 bases between. DNA for the CDR3: TGTGCCAGCAGGTCACCTCGACAGTTACAGTTTTTT. Protein sequence: CASRSPRQLQFF.

This clone came up once. The chain couples TRBV7-9 to TRBJ1-2, with 7 bases identical to TRBD1. From germline, CDR1 is SEHNR and CDR2 FQNEAQ (reference sequence). V lost 5 bases to trimming and J lost 2 bases; unmatched junction nucleotides: 8. The CDR3 is 15 residues long. The CDR3 DNA sequence: TGTGCCAGCAGCCAACTCTCGGGACAGAACTATGGCTACACCTTC. Translation gives CASSQLSGQNYGYTF. The full variable domain, rest sourced from reference TRBV7-9 and TRBJ1-2, is DTGVSQNPRHKITKRGQNVTFRCDPISEHNRLYWYRQTLGQGPEFLTYFQNEAQLEKSRLLSDRFSAERPKGSFSTLEIQRTEQGDSAMYLCASSQLSGQNYGYTFGSGTRLTVV.

The chain combines TRBV4-3 with TRBJ1-5; D not certain. This CDR3 contains 15 residues. Trimming cost V 0 bases and J 5 bases, with 11 bases left between them. CDR1 and CDR2 (germline): LGHNA, YSLEER. CDR3 DNA: TGCGCCAGCAGCCAAGATGGGGAGAGATATCAGCCCCAGCATTTT. This gives the protein CASSQDGERYQPQHF.